The rows below give T cell receptor beta chains drawn from one sample of a study of blood T cell repertoires in COVID-19. Method: immunoSEQ multiplex PCR; TCRdb's copy keeps in-frame clones and lacks some. The table lists roughly 72,000 clones, roughly 85% of them singletons. Material for sequencing was peripheral blood. These TCRs come from a human donor in a cohort sampled during active COVID-19. Each CDR3 is given with its conserved first and last residue. Fields, in order: V gene, J gene, CDR3 protein.

V gene: TRBV7-3
J gene: TRBJ2-3
CDR3 protein: CASSPTSGGPGLTDTQYF

V gene: TRBV2
J gene: TRBJ2-3
CDR3 protein: CASSEGGGADTQYF

V gene: TRBV4-3
J gene: TRBJ1-5
CDR3 protein: CASSQDGGNRQPQHF

V gene: TRBV11-2
J gene: TRBJ2-5
CDR3 protein: CASSLDWALGQQETQYF

V gene: TRBV7-9
J gene: TRBJ2-4
CDR3 protein: CASSSGLAGGPQYF

V gene: TRBV12-3/TRBV12-4
J gene: TRBJ1-2
CDR3 protein: CASSPGQGYGYTF

V gene: TRBV5-4
J gene: TRBJ2-7
CDR3 protein: CASSARQGGSYEQYF

V gene: TRBV27
J gene: TRBJ2-3
CDR3 protein: CATRLGHHTDTQYF

V gene: TRBV30
J gene: TRBJ1-1
CDR3 protein: CAWSALGVNTEAFF

V gene: TRBV6-5
J gene: TRBJ2-4
CDR3 protein: CASSSLTTALNF

V gene: TRBV5-1
J gene: TRBJ2-1
CDR3 protein: CASRVGGTYNEQFF

V gene: TRBV11-3
J gene: TRBJ1-3
CDR3 protein: CASSFDRAGNTIYF

V gene: TRBV5-6
J gene: TRBJ1-2
CDR3 protein: CASSSIDDSDYGYTF

V gene: TRBV11-2
J gene: TRBJ1-3
CDR3 protein: CASSFGTGVLTGNTIYF

V gene: TRBV5-1
J gene: TRBJ2-1
CDR3 protein: CASSSSSSGGYNEQFF

V gene: TRBV5-4
J gene: TRBJ2-7
CDR3 protein: CASSPSPGLALDEQYF

V gene: TRBV6-5
J gene: TRBJ2-1
CDR3 protein: CASSYGGGRANNEQFF

V gene: TRBV5-1
J gene: TRBJ2-1
CDR3 protein: CASSPRGGRADNEQFF

V gene: TRBV13
J gene: TRBJ2-2
CDR3 protein: CASSLAPGTGGHGELFF

V gene: TRBV5-1
J gene: TRBJ2-7
CDR3 protein: CASSSQGWGYEQYF

V gene: TRBV5-1
J gene: TRBJ2-1
CDR3 protein: CASSAQGGSASGRVSYNEQFF

V gene: TRBV6-5
J gene: TRBJ2-7
CDR3 protein: CASSLLADGLEQYF

V gene: TRBV5-1
J gene: TRBJ1-4
CDR3 protein: CASSSDENRQNIANEKLFF